The clone carrying this TCR beta chain occurred a few times. Its antigen remains unknown. The data were taken from a study of T cells in Graves' hyperthyroidism and ophthalmopathy. General study points: Before onset, by a median of about six months, the model predicted ophthalmopathy. A model using 13 V-J features told ophthalmopathy apart from stable hyperthyroidism. The blood repertoire included most of the expanded thyroid clonotypes above 0.001.

V was pared by 4 bases and J by 3 bases, with 12 bases between. This CDR3 contains 14 residues. CDR1 is LGHDT and CDR2 is YNNKEL in the germline V gene (reference sequence). Diagnostic decisions used clinical symptoms, serum thyroxine and TRAb, thyroid ultrasound and orbital computed tomography. Authors of the study amplified TCR beta CDR3 regions from RNA transcripts. The HTBI primer set drove a first-round RT-PCR of the TCR CDR3. In TCRdb, the multiplex PCR reads were re-called with MiXCR into one record per CDR3 protein. The data show a few hundred thousand distinct CDR3 sequences, roughly 50% seen once.

The clonotype originates from an adult woman with Graves' disease, either hyperthyroidism or ophthalmopathy (not recorded which). Sequences were obtained from peripheral blood or thyroid tissue (not recorded which). The chain has TRBV3-1 and TRBJ2-5; D gene unclear. The CDR3 loop is CASSLRAGKETQYF. The CDR3 DNA is TGTGCCAGCAGCCTCCGGGCCGGAAAAGAGACCCAGTACTTC.